Below are 8 T cell receptor beta chains sequenced from a single sample in a study of blood T cell repertoires in COVID-19. Some clones are missing from TCRdb's copy, which holds only in-frame ones; the method was immunoSEQ multiplex PCR. The table has under 150,000 clones, about 85% seen once; the top ten hold roughly 3.5%. Sequenced sample: peripheral blood. Receptors originate from a man aged 35-49 years with acute or convalescent COVID-19.

CDR3 loop: CASIPPGRGLSTDTQYF. In nucleotides, the CDR3 is TGCGCCAGCATCCCTCCTGGGCGGGGGCTCAGCACAGATACGCAGTATTTT. V and J are TRBV4-1 and TRBJ2-3, with a tentative D call TRBD2 (7 bases). The CDR3 covers 17 residues. The germline gives CDR1 MGHRA, CDR2 YSYEKL. The V end lost 7 bases, the J end lost 0 bases, and 20 bases lay between the germline ends.

This sequence joins TRBV19 and TRBJ1-6; maybe TRBD1 (5 bases). Germline CDR1 and CDR2: LNHDA and SQIVND (reference sequence). This CDR3 has 16 amino acids. The ends were cut back, 4 bases at V and 9 bases at J, with 19 bases in the middle. The chain's CDR3 is CASSKAVQGWSSPLHF. The DNA for the CDR3 is TGTGCCAGTAGTAAGGCAGTTCAGGGTTGGAGTTCACCCCTCCACTTT.

The chain combines TRBV21-1 with TRBJ1-5; the table names TRBD1, a call not compared with the DNA. TRBV21-1 is noted as a pseudogene. CDR3 size: 18 residues. The CDR3 sequence: CASSKDRGRKGGNQPQHF. In nucleotides, the CDR3 is TGTGCCAGCAGCAAAGACAGGGGGCGGAAAGGTGGCAATCAGCCCCAGCATTTT.

This clone has just a few counts. V is TRBV7-9 and J is TRBJ2-7, with 9 bases aligning to TRBD1. The CDR3 has 14 residues. V lost 1 base and J lost 5; bases outside the gene matches: 3. CDR1 is SEHNR, CDR2 FQNEAQ, per germline (reference sequence). The chain's CDR3 is CASSLDRGRNEQYF. CDR3 nucleotides: TGTGCCAGCAGCTTAGACAGGGGGCGCAACGAGCAGTACTTC.

This rearrangement joins TRBV25-1 to TRBJ1-2, with a tentative D call TRBD1 (5 bases). CDR3 length: 13 residues. Trimming stripped 6 bases from V and 1 base from J, with 9 bases between. Germline V gene data show CDR1 as MGHDK and CDR2 as SYGVNS. The CDR3 is CASRAQVNYGYTF. In nucleotides, the CDR3 is TGTGCCAGCAGAGCACAGGTTAACTATGGCTACACCTTC.

The rearrangement uses TRBV4-3 and TRBJ2-3; no definite D call. There are 14 residues in the CDR3. V was cut by 3 bases and J by 3 bases, with 10 bases left in between. Germline CDR1 and CDR2: LGHNA and YSLEER. The CDR3 nucleotides read TGCGCCAGCAGCCATAGAATAGCAACAGATACGCAGTATTTT. Translated, it gives CASSHRIATDTQYF.

The gene calls are TRBV5-1 and TRBJ2-2; D is unclear. Trimming stripped 0 bases from V and 7 bases from J, with 4 bases between. The CDR3 spans 12 residues. The germline V gene encodes CDR1 SGHRS and CDR2 YFSETQ. For the CDR3, the DNA is TGCGCCAGCAGCTTGGTCAGCGGGGAGCTGTTTTTT. Protein: CASSLVSGELFF.

The chain carries TRBV7-3 and TRBJ2-1; D is ambiguous. Deletions cut 6 bases from V and 1 base from J, with 22 bases between. The germline CDR1 and CDR2 sequences are SGHTA and FQGTGA. The CDR3 loop spans 18 amino acids. The CDR3 here is CASSLLNLGVGSYNEQFF. For the CDR3, the DNA is TGTGCCAGCAGTCTTCTCAATCTAGGCGTAGGATCCTACAATGAGCAGTTCTTC.